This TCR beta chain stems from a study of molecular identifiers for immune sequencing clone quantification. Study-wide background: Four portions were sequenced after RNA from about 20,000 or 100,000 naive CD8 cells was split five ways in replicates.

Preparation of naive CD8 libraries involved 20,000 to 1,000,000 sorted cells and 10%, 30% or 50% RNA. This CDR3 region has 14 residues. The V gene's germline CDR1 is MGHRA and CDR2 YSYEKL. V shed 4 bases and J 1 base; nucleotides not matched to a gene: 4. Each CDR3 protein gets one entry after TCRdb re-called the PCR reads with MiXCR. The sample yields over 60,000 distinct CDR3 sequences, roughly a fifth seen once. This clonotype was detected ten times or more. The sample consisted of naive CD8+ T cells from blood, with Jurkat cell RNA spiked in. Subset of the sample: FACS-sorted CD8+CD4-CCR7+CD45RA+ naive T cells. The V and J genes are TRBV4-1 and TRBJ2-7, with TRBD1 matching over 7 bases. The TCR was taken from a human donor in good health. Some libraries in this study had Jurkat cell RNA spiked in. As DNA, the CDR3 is TGCGCCAGCAGCCTCCGACAGGGTTCCTACGAGCAGTACTTC. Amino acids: CASSLRQGSYEQYF.